Included here is one T cell receptor beta chain sequence, with context. This clone was found once. Its antigen remains unidentified. No base qualities exist here, and no much larger clone lies one base off it. The sample belongs to a study of blood T cell repertoires in COVID-19 (dated by TCRdb to between 2020 and 2021). Background for the entire study: The collaborator samples originated in the United States, Italy and Spain and spanned the acute and convalescent phases of COVID-19. A de-identified subject ID, COVID-19 status, age in years and sex were almost always included in the sample metadata. The dataset comprised deeply sampled blood TCRbeta repertoires from subjects exposed to, actively infected with, or recovered from COVID-19. Where available, HLA class I and class II types were obtained from metadata supplied by the sample provider rather than from assay-based typing. The material from the prospective study consisted of cDNA or gDNA derived from T cells, B-cell-depleted T cells, or PBMCs. The repertoires were released in a freely available public database meant as a resource for research on the immune response to SARS-CoV-2. Samples were obtained from the ongoing ImmuneRACE study (first 160 participants) and from over 1,000 subjects provided by 6 global collaborators.

Whole blood was collected in K2EDTA tubes by collaborating institutions according to the institutions' own protocols. For TCRbeta analysis, collaborators shipped samples as frozen whole blood, isolated PBMCs, or DNA extracted from either of those sample types. TCRbeta CDR3 regions were amplified from genomic DNA by means of the immunoSEQ Assay, a bias-controlled multiplex PCR. Concerning the study's data processing: Within the assay, amplification of reference gene primers was used to estimate how many nucleated cells each sample contained. Sequence reads were collapsed and filtered to measure the absolute abundance of every unique TCRbeta CDR3 rearrangement. For each sample, productive Simpson clonality was calculated by taking the square root of Simpson's diversity index across productive rearrangements. In TCRdb, the immuneACCESS table is reduced to in-frame sequences with V and J assigned. These tables do not hold every clone; where another copy was compared, an unresolved V gene accounts for under half, and the others remain unexplained. V and J calls and clone size are as listed in that table; D and trimming were resolved from the DNA. The sample table contains 150,000 to 200,000 clones; only one count was recorded for roughly 82% of them. Clones ranked in the top ten supply about 8% of the sample.

Trimming at the junction amounts to 1 base on V and 6 bases on J, and the germline ends lie 7 bases apart. The CDR3 contains 13 residues, cysteine and phenylalanine counted. Kept here is only the CDR3 DNA, which spans 39 bases and is read in frame from base 1. From a lookup of the germline V gene, CDR1 and CDR2 are SGHNT and YENEEA. Paper-wide results and their limitations: How much clinical and demographic metadata was included differed by source and by participant, and the metadata was provided uncurated.

The sequenced material came from peripheral blood. The rearranged chain carries TRBV11-3 and TRBJ2-1, with a tentative D gene TRBD2 over 6 matching bases. The source is a woman in her 70s with acute or convalescent COVID-19. The CDR3 protein sequence reads: CASSLGGANEQFF. The DNA sequence follows: TGTGCCAGCAGCTTAGGCGGGGCCAATGAGCAGTTCTTC.